Listed below are T cell receptor beta chains from one sample, sequenced in a study of beta chain features in type 1 diabetes. Clones were sequenced by immunoSEQ multiplex PCR, and TCRdb holds only the in-frame ones, with some missing. The sample records roughly 280,000 clones, 20% to 25% being singletons. The source material was naive CD4+ T cells from blood. Source of these receptors: a woman in her thirties with type 1 diabetes. CDR3s include the opening cysteine and the closing phenylalanine or tryptophan. Fields, in order: V gene, D gene, CDR3 length, J gene, clone size, CDR3 DNA, CDR3 protein. A D gene is named only where the DNA matches it firmly. Clone sizes are given selectively: once, few, many, or a class where the clone is expanded.

TRBV15,NA,13,TRBJ2-7,few,TGTGCCACCAGCAGAGACAGGGAATACGAGCAGTACTTC,CATSRDREYEQYF
TRBV5-1,TRBD1,15,TRBJ2-3,few,TGCGCCAGCAGCTTGTGGGACAGGGGTGAAGATACGCAGTATTTT,CASSLWDRGEDTQYF
TRBV9,NA,14,TRBJ2-5,few,TGTGCCAGCAGCGTAGGGAGTTATCGGGAGACCCAGTACTTC,CASSVGSYRETQYF
TRBV5-1,NA,13,TRBJ1-1,few,TGCGCCAGCAGCTTGGTGGGGGAGGCTGAAGCTTTCTTT,CASSLVGEAEAFF
TRBV7-9,TRBD2,15,TRBJ2-2,NA,TGTGCCAGCAGCTTAGTAGCGGGGAACACCGGGGAGCTGTTTTTT,CASSLVAGNTGELFF
TRBV29-1,NA,14,TRBJ2-6,NA,TGCAGCGTGGGGGCAGGGACTGGGGCCAACGTCCTGACTTTC,CSVGAGTGANVLTF
TRBV7-2,TRBD2,17,TRBJ2-1,few,TGTGCCAGCAGCTTAGCGCTAGCGGGGAGGGGTGGGAATGAGCAGTTCTTC,CASSLALAGRGGNEQFF
TRBV7-9,TRBD2,19,TRBJ2-1,NA,TGTGCCAGCAGCTTAGAGTTCCTGACTAGCGGGAGACCCTACAATGAGCAGTTCTTC,CASSLEFLTSGRPYNEQFF
TRBV30,TRBD1,14,TRBJ2-5,few,TGTGCCTGGAGTGTGAAGGGGGCCGGGGAGACCCAGTACTTC,CAWSVKGAGETQYF
TRBV7-3,NA,14,TRBJ2-5,few,TGTGCCAGCAGCTTGGGCGGGGCACAAGAGACCCAGTACTTC,CASSLGGAQETQYF
TRBV7-9,NA,13,TRBJ2-7,few,TGTGCCAGCAGCGTATCTCCTAGCTACGAGCAGTACTTC,CASSVSPSYEQYF
TRBV7-3,TRBD2,15,TRBJ2-1,few,TGTGCCAGCAGCTTACCGGGCGGGAGGTACAATGAGCAGTTCTTC,CASSLPGGRYNEQFF
TRBV30,NA,14,TRBJ2-6,NA,TGTGCCTGGAGTGAGGGGCCTGGGGCCAACGTCCTGACTTTC,CAWSEGPGANVLTF
TRBV25-1,NA,14,TRBJ1-1,few,TGTGCCAGCGCTAGCGGGCCCGACATCGCTGAAGCTTTCTTT,CASASGPDIAEAFF
TRBV5-6,TRBD1,14,TRBJ2-7,NA,TGTGCCAGCAGCTTCGACAGGGTTGCCTACGAGCAGTACTTC,CASSFDRVAYEQYF
TRBV30,NA,14,TRBJ2-7,NA,TGTGCCTGGAGTGTATGGTCAGGGTCCTACGAGCAGTACTTC,CAWSVWSGSYEQYF
TRBV15,TRBD1,17,TRBJ2-7,NA,TGTGCCACCAGCAGAGAGCAGACAGGGGGCACCTCTTGGGAGCAGTACTTC,CATSREQTGGTSWEQYF
TRBV4-1,TRBD1,14,TRBJ2-2,few,TGCGCCAGCAGCCAAGGGGACAGACCCGGGGAGCTGTTTTTT,CASSQGDRPGELFF
TRBV30,TRBD2,17,TRBJ2-2,few,TGTGCCTGGAGTGTACGCCTAGCGGGAATTAACACCGGGGAGCTGTTTTTT,CAWSVRLAGINTGELFF
TRBV4-1,TRBD2,16,TRBJ2-1,NA,TGCGCCAGCAGCCAGTCCGGGACTAGCTTCGGGTATGAGCAGTTCTTC,CASSQSGTSFGYEQFF